This T cell receptor beta chain was recorded in a study of blood T cell repertoires in COVID-19. Profiled with immunoSEQ multiplex PCR; TCRdb holds only in-frame clones, not every one. The table includes around 48,000 clones, 86% detected once. Trimming took 0 bases from V and 4 from J; bases not matched to a gene: 8. This CDR3 spans 16 amino acids. Germline V gene sequence: CDR1 SGHVS, CDR2 FQNEAQ. The clonotype was recovered from a man aged 60 to 75 with active or convalescent COVID-19. What was sequenced was peripheral blood. V is TRBV7-8 and J is TRBJ1-2, with 7 bases fitting TRBD1. CDR3 sequence reads: CASSLAINTGVYGYTF. Here the CDR3 DNA reads TGTGCCAGCAGCTTAGCCATTAATACAGGGGTCTATGGCTACACCTTC.